Listed here is a single T cell receptor beta chain. The clone's antigen remains unknown. Trimmed from V: 4 bases; trimmed from J: 6 bases; junction bases lacking a gene match: 9. The CDR3 has 15 amino acids, counting the end cysteine and phenylalanine. CDR3 DNA only is kept here, 45 bases in frame from base 1. For CDR1 and CDR2, the germline V gene lists SGHDT and YYEEEE. The library was built by means of the immunoSEQ multiplex PCR assay. For the multiplex PCR, a mixture combining 60 forward primers for TCR Vbeta segments and 13 reverse primers for TCR Jbeta segments was used. A multiplex PCR assay on genomic DNA amplified the CDR3 region of rearranged TCR beta genes. The Illumina HiSeq System was used to sequence the amplified TCR beta libraries as 87-base-pair reads. The authors processed their data as follows. A later analysis counted tens of millions of unique TCR beta chains across the 666 repertoires, and around 12 million of these chains were shared by at least two donors. To remove PCR and sequencing errors, raw reads were error-corrected and collapsed into unique sequences using a nearest-neighbor algorithm that merged closely related sequences. CDR3 sequences were aligned to IMGT reference sequences to assign V, D and J gene segments. For a sequence to be retained, a match of at least six nucleotides was required to both a V gene segment and a J gene segment. A rearrangement counted as productive if the CDR3 had no stop codons and remained in frame with V and J, and every other rearrangement counted as non-productive. CDR3 was defined according to IMGT convention as the region running from the second conserved V-encoded cysteine to the conserved J-encoded phenylalanine. In an earlier analysis of more than 550 of the donors, sequences lacking an unambiguous match to a single V gene segment were excluded. An earlier analysis of fewer than 650 of the donors classified V segments as functional when productive rearrangements were above 56.7% and as segregating when the standard deviation between donors was above 5%. A statistical classification framework was developed to diagnose cytomegalovirus status using the catalog of TCR beta chain sequences. V and J gene assignment, in a later analysis, came from comparing TCR nucleotide sequences with IMGT/GENE-DB human TR gene sequences. The TCRdist pipeline was used in a later analysis to assign CDR3 sequences and most-parsimonious VDJ recombination scenarios. In a later analysis, each TCR beta chain was defined by its CDR3 amino acid sequence together with its V-gene family, and reads lacking a unique V-gene family were excluded. As a way to deal with suspected cross-contamination and a sequencing artifact, a later analysis dropped roughly 620 nucleotide sequences that were highly shared and had low generation probability. In a later analysis, a clonal expansion index was calculated for each public chain from normalized within-repertoire ranks of inferred template counts. Generation probabilities in a later analysis came from a VDJ recombination model fitted to out-of-frame rearrangements, and those results were checked against IGoR. In a later analysis, hypergeometric tests were used to score TCR-TCR, TCR-HLA and TCR-CMV co-occurrence, with a repertoire-size bias correction applied to TCR pairs. False discovery rates were estimated in a later analysis by permuting HLA or CMV assignments 20 times. In a later analysis, co-occurring TCRs were grouped using DBSCAN, and TCRdist sequence similarity was added for clustering within HLA-allele-positive subsets. Repertoires with fewer than 30,000 or more than 120,000 public chains, plus five repertoires with anomalous nucleotide sharing, were excluded from co-occurrence clustering. Imported from immuneACCESS, the table was reduced by TCRdb to in-frame sequences with V and J called. These copies leave out some clones; in studies compared against another copy, an unresolved V gene accounts for under half, and the cause of the remainder is not known. V and J calls plus clone size are reproduced from that table; the DNA served to infer D and trimming. This specimen's table enumerates over 65,000 clones. The ten biggest clones cover 1.1% of the sample.

This sample is part of a study of cytomegalovirus exposure and HLA in healthy donors (dated by TCRdb to 2016 to 2017). Regarding the research as a whole: An earlier analysis of around 600 of the donors reported 250 to 300 Gb of sequence data and some 100 million unique TCR beta sequences from 150 million to 200 million T cells. The study combined high-throughput TCR immunosequencing, statistical association of individual TCRs with disease status, and machine learning to predict cytomegalovirus infection status. To study patterns of TCR occurrence, a later analysis re-analyzed previously published TCR beta repertoires from just over 650 donors and added high-resolution HLA genotyping. Four to six DR-DQ haplotypes were handled as single units for association and clustering, since linkage in the cohort was strong. On average, around 200,000 unique TCR beta nucleotide sequences were sequenced per donor among 398 genotyped donors of the cohort, with 15% to 20% of those sequences being non-productive. An early release that covered more than 550 HLA-typed donors contained approximately 300 gigabases of sequencing data and around 85 million unique TCR sequences. The study was designed to test whether signatures of past pathogen exposure could be identified by cataloging public T cell receptors. Every discovery cohort repertoire had been produced on one sequencing platform. The T cell repertoires of 666 subjects were profiled by immunosequencing and related to cytomegalovirus serostatus. An earlier analysis of 500 to 750 of the donors applied high-throughput TCR beta sequencing to assess whether each TCR beta V gene segment acted as functional or pseudogenic. Rather than using new phenotypic data, the later analysis identified candidate immune exposures from TCR beta sequences and from how often those sequences occurred across donors. Of the 398 genotyped donors, approximately 82% fell in the genetic ancestry cluster associated with self-reported Caucasian donors. Alongside the repertoire data, information on donor age, sex, ethnicity and CMV serostatus was compiled. Class I and class II HLA loci were covered by the typing at four-digit resolution. The number of donors typed differed by locus, with 629-630 for A, B, C, DRB1 and DQB1, around 500 for DQA1, 606 for DPA1, and 400 to 490 for DPB1. In addition to the first cohort of 666 subjects, a separate validation cohort of 130 or so different subjects was used. Genome-wide SNP genotypes for about 60% of the 666 donors were used in a later genetic analysis, which treated that subset as a discovery cohort.

The cohort was made up of approximately 670 healthy bone marrow donors. At the time of sampling, all cohort members were nominally healthy, though unrecorded immune exposures were likely present. The donor tested CMV seronegative, placing the donor among the roughly 350 seronegative members of the cohort. Each donor provided a peripheral blood sample, and peripheral blood mononuclear cells were used for TCR beta sequencing. Genomic DNA was extracted from the blood cell samples with the Qiagen DNeasy Blood Extraction Kit. Overall study results and their limits: A few of the identified cytomegalovirus-associated TCR beta chains were confirmed in vitro to be specific for cytomegalovirus antigens. This cohort had only TCR beta chains sequenced, and the lack of alpha or paired-chain data limited which features could be detected. A cluster of highly shared sequence variants was judged likely to represent a technical artifact of the sequencing pipeline. Correlated functional status among segregating V segments might be attributable to linkage disequilibrium, but an unknown experimental factor could not be ruled out. Immune exposure information for the cohort was limited to CMV serostatus. Some IMGT-functional V segments, including TRBV6-2 and TRBV6-3, could not be distinguished by the 87-base-pair reads and were therefore excluded. In a later analysis, the rate of TCR association differed among HLA loci, with DRB1 alleles having the most associated TCRs and HLA-C alleles having the fewest. A further reported finding was that TCR beta sequences accurately predicted the HLA-A and HLA-B alleles for most subjects in the first cohort. The presence/absence analyses assumed that sequencing depth was roughly uniform across donors, and that assumption may not be true. In a later genetic analysis, fewer N-insertions in productive TCRs were reported among donors in an Asian-associated ancestry cluster than the roughly 700-donor mean. An association between a missense DCLRE1C variant and V-gene and J-gene trimming of TCR beta chains was found in a later genetic analysis and replicated in an independent cohort. Strong co-occurrence of HLA alleles, especially DR and DQ, made assigning TCR associations to individual alleles difficult. The authors suggested that the approach could potentially be extended to other disease states and immunological phenotypes. A later analysis reported that several top co-occurrence clusters appeared linked to parvovirus B19, influenza, CMV and Epstein-Barr virus. Most CMV-associated TCR beta chains appeared to be HLA-restricted in a later analysis, and the HLA associations seemed to be driven largely by CMV exposure. HLA typing was unavailable for some donors at each locus, so association tests used only the typed subset. Broadly in line with IMGT annotations, most TCR beta V segments showed up in productive rearrangements about 90% or about 30% of the time in an earlier analysis of under 700 of the donors. The classifier was reported to diagnose cytomegalovirus status with high specificity and sensitivity in both the original cohort and the validation cohort. In a later analysis, HLA-associated TCR beta chains showed more clonal expansion and lower generation probabilities than non-associated chains that were equally common. In the study, 150 to 200 TCR beta chains were listed as associated with cytomegalovirus. Some 15 rarely observed V segments, including chromosome 9 orphons, were excluded from the earlier analysis of almost 600 of the donors because counts were too low. Most TCR sequences were observed very rarely across donors, whereas some public TCRs were present in many individuals. In a later analysis, around 17,000 TCR beta sequences were associated with specific HLA alleles at a false discovery rate of 0.05.

This sequence originates from a woman in her thirties in good health and CMV-seronegative. The receptor chain draws on TRBV5-6 and TRBJ2-7; 11 nucleotides in the junction match TRBD1. The sample taken for sequencing was PBMCs. The DNA sequence is as follows: TGTGCCAGCAGCCCTGGGGACAGGGGGGCTGCCGAGCAGTACTTC. Its translation reads: CASSPGDRGAAEQYF.